This T cell receptor (beta chain) appears in the sequencing data of a study of technical replicates of blood from a handful of donors. The protocol was immunoSEQ multiplex PCR, while the TCRdb copy is restricted to in-frame clones and leaves out a portion. This sample carries more than 75,000 clones, approximately 86% of them seen once, and the ten largest clones take around 4.8%. The sequenced material came from PBMCs. This TCR was recovered from a human donor in good health. Some clones in this sample may be carry-over from other donors' samples.

For the CDR3, the DNA is TGTGCCAGCAGCACCGGGACTAGCGTCGCGAACACCGGGGAGCTGTTTTTT. Translation gives CASSTGTSVANTGELFF. This chain connects TRBV5-4 to TRBJ2-2, with 10 bases fitting TRBD2. The V gene's germline CDR1 is SGHNT and CDR2 YYREEE (reference sequence). The CDR3 is 17 amino acids. With 4 bases clipped from V and 0 bases from J, the junction kept 6 bases outside the gene matches.